These T cell receptor beta chains were read from a single sample in a study of radiation and T cells in renal cell carcinoma. Assay: immunoSEQ multiplex PCR; the TCRdb copy retains only in-frame clones and omits some. The table has 100,000 to 150,000 clones, 80% to 85% seen once; the top ten hold approximately 3%. The specimen was blood, collected from a patient whose treatment included radiotherapy and nephrectomy. The receptors stem from a woman aged 55-70 years with renal cell carcinoma. The CDR3 runs from the conserved cysteine through the conserved F or W. A D gene is named only where the DNA matches it firmly. Size tells how often a clone was seen (once, few, many) or the class of an expanded clone, and some rows leave it out.

j_gene	abundance	v_gene	d_gene	CDR3nt	CDR3aa
TRBJ1-2	-	TRBV19	-	TGTGCCAGTAGTCTCCACAGGACCCCCTATGGCTACACCTTC	CASSLHRTPYGYTF
TRBJ2-1	-	TRBV19	-	TGTGCCTGCCCCTGGGCGGAGTTGTACAATGAGCAGTTCTTC	CACPWAELYNEQFF
TRBJ2-1	-	TRBV7-3	TRBD2	TGTGCCAGCAGCTTCAGAAGCGGGGCTATGACCGATGAGCAGTTCTTC	CASSFRSGAMTDEQFF
TRBJ2-7	-	TRBV30	-	TGTGCCCAAGGGGCCGGCGGGTACGAGCAGTACTTC	CAQGAGGYEQYF
TRBJ2-1	-	TRBV27	-	TGTGCCAGCAGTCCTACCTGGGACTTAACCTACAATGAGCAGTTCTTC	CASSPTWDLTYNEQFF
TRBJ2-5	-	TRBV7-9	TRBD2	TGTGCCAGCGGCATAGCGGGGGAGACCCAGTACTTC	CASGIAGETQYF
TRBJ1-1	few	TRBV6-4	-	TGTGCCAGCAGTGACTCGCCAGGAGGTACTGAAGCTTTCTTT	CASSDSPGGTEAFF
TRBJ2-1	-	TRBV20-1	TRBD1	TGCAGTGCTGACAGGGTCAATGAGCAGTTCTTC	CSADRVNEQFF
TRBJ2-1	-	TRBV9	TRBD2	TGTGCCAGCAGCGCCTCGGGACTAGCGGGCACCAATGAGCAGTTCTTC	CASSASGLAGTNEQFF
TRBJ2-5	few	TRBV6-5	-	TGTGCCAGCAGACCGGACAAGGTCCAAGAGACCCAGTACTTC	CASRPDKVQETQYF
TRBJ2-5	few	TRBV5-1	TRBD1	TGCGCCAGCCGCCTTATACAGGGGCGGGAGACCCAGTACTTC	CASRLIQGRETQYF
TRBJ1-2	-	TRBV10-3	-	TGTGCCATCAGCCCACTACAGGGTAGCTATGGCTACACCTTC	CAISPLQGSYGYTF
TRBJ2-1	few	TRBV7-3	-	TGTGCCAGCAGCTTACACACGAGCTCCTACAATGAGCAGTTCTTC	CASSLHTSSYNEQFF
TRBJ2-7	-	TRBV15	-	TGTGCCACCAGCCGGAAGACAGTCACCTACGAGCAGTACTTC	CATSRKTVTYEQYF
TRBJ1-1	once	TRBV6-4	-	TGTGCCAGCAGTTACGGCAGGCTCACTGAAGCTTTCTTT	CASSYGRLTEAFF